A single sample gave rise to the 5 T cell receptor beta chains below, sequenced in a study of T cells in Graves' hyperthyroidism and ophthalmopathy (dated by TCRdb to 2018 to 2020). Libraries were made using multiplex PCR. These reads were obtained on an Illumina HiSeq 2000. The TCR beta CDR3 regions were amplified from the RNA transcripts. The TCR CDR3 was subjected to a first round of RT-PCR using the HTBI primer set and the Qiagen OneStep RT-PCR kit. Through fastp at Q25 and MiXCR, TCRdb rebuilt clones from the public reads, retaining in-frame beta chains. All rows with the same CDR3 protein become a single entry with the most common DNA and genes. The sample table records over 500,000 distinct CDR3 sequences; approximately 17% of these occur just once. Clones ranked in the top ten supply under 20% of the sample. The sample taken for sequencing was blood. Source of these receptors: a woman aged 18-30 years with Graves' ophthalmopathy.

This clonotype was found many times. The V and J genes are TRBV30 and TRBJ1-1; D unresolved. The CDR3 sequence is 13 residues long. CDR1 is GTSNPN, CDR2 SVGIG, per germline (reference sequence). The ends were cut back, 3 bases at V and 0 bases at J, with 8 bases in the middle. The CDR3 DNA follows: TGTGCCTGGAGAGCGGGGATGAACACTGAAGCTTTCTTT. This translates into CAWRAGMNTEAFF.

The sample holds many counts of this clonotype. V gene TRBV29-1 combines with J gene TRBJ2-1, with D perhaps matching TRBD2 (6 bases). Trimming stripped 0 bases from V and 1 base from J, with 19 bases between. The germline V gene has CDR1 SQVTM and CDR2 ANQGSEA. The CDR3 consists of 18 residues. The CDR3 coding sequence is TGCAGCGTTGAAGAACCTCGGGACTTACCTTTATCCTACAATGAGCAGTTCTTC. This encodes CSVEEPRDLPLSYNEQFF.

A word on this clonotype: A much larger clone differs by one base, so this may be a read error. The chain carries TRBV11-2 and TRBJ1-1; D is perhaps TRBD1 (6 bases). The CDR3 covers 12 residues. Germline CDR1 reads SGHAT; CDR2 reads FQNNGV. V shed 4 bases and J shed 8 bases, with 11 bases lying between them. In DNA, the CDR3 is TGTGCCAGCAGCTCCCGACAGGACGAAGCTTTCTTT. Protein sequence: CASSSRQDEAFF.

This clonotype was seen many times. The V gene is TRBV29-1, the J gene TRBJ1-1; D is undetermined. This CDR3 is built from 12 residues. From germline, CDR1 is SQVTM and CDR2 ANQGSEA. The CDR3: CSSRVGNTEAFF. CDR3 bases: TGCAGTTCCCGCGTAGGGAACACTGAAGCTTTCTTT.

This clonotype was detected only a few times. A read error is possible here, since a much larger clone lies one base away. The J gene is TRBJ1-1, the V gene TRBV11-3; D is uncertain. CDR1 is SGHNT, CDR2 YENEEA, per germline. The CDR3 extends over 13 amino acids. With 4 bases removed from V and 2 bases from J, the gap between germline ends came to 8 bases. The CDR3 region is CASSSSQNTEAFF. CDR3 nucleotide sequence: TGTGCCAGCAGCTCTAGTCAAAACACTGAAGCTTTCTTT.